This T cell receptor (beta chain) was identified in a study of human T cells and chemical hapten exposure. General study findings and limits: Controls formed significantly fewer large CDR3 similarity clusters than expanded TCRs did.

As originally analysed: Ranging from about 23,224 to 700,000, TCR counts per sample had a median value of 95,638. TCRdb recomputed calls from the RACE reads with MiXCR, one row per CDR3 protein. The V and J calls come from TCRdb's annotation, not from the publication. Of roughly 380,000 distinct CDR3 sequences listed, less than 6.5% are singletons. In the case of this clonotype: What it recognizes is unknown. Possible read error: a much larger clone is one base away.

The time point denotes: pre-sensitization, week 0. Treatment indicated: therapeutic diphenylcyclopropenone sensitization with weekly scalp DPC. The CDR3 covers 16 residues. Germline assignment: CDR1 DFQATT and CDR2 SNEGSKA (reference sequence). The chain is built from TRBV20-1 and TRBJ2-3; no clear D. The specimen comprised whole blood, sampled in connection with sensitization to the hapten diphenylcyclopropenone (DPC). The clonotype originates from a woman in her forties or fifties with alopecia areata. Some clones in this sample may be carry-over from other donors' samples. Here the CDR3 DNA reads TGCAGTGCTGGAGATAGAGGTCATTCTAGCACAGATACGCAGTATTTT. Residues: CSAGDRGHSSTDTQYF.